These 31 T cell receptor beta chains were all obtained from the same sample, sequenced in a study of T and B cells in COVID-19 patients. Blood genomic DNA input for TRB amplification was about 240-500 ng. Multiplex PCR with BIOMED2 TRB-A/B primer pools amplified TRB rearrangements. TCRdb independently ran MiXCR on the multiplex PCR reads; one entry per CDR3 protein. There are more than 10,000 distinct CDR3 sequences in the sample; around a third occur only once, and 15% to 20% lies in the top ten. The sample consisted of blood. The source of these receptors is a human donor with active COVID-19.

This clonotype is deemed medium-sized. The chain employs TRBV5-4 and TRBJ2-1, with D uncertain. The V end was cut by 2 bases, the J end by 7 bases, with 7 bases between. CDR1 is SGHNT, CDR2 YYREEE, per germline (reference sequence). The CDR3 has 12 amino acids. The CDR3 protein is CASSLPRNEQFF. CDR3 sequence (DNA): TGTGCCAGCAGCTTACCCCGAAATGAGCAGTTCTTC.

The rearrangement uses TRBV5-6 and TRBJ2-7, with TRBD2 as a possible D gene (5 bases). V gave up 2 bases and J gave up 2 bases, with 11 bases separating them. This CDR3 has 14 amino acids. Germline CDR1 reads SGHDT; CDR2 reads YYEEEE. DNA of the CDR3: TGTGCCAGCAGCTTAGGAGGAAAGACCTACGAGCAGTACTTC. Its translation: CASSLGGKTYEQYF.

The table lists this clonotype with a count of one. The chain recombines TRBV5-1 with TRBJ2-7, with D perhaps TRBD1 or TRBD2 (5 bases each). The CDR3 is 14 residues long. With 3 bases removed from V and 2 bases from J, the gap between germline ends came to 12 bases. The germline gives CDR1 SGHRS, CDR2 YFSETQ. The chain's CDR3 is CASSYRDGAYEQYF. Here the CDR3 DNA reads TGCGCCAGCAGCTACCGGGACGGAGCCTACGAGCAGTACTTC.

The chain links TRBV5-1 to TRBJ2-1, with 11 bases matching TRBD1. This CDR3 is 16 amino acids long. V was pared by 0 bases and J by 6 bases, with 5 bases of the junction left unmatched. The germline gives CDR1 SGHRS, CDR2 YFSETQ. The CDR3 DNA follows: TGCGCCAGCAGCTTGGTCGGGACAGGGGGACTCAATGAGCAGTTCTTC. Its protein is CASSLVGTGGLNEQFF.

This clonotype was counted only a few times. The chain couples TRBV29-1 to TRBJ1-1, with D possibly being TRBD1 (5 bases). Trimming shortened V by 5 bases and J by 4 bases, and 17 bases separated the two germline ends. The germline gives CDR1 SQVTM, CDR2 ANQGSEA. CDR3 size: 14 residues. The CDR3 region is CSVRGRNSATEAFF. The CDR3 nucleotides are TGCAGCGTTAGGGGACGTAATTCGGCCACTGAAGCTTTCTTT. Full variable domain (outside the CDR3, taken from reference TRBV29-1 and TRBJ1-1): SAVISQKPSRDICQRGTSLTIQCQVDSQVTMMFWYRQQPGQSLTLIATANQGSEATYESGFVIDKFPISRPNLTFSTLTVSNMSPEDSSIYLCSVRGRNSATEAFFGQGTRLTVV.

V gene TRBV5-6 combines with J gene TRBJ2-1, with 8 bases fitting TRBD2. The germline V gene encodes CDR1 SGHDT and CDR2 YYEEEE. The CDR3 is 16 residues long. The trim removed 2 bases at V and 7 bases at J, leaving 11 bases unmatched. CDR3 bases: TGTGCCAGCAGCTTTAACTACGGGGGGGCCTCGAATGAGCAGTTCTTC. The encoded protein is CASSFNYGGASNEQFF. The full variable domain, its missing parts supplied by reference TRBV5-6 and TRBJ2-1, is DAGVTQSPTHLIKTRGQQVTLRCSPKSGHDTVSWYQQALGQGPQFIFQYYEEEERQRGNFPDRFSGHQFPNYSSELNVNALLLGDSALYLCASSFNYGGASNEQFFGPGTRLTVL.

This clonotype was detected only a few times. In DNA form, the CDR3 reads TGCAGTGCCCCGTTGGCGTCAGTCGAAGCTTTCTTT. Translation: CSAPLASVEAFF. The V call is TRBV20-1, the J call TRBJ1-1, with D hard to call. The CDR3 covers 12 residues. V was clipped by 6 bases and J by 8 bases, with 16 bases between them. Germline V gene sequence: CDR1 DFQATT, CDR2 SNEGSKA (reference sequence).

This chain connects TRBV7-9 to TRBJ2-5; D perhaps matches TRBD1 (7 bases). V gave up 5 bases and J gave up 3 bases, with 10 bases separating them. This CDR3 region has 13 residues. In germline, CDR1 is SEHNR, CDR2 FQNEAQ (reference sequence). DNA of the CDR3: TGTGCCAGCAGCCGCGGGACAGAAGAGACCCAGTACTTC. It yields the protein CASSRGTEETQYF.

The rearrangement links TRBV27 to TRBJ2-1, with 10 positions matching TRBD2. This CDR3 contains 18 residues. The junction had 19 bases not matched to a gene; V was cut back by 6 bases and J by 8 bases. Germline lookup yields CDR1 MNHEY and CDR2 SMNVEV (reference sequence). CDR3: CASRGLERGGVSTYEQFF. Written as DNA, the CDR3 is TGTGCCAGCAGGGGGTTAGAGCGGGGGGGCGTCTCGACTTATGAGCAGTTCTTC.

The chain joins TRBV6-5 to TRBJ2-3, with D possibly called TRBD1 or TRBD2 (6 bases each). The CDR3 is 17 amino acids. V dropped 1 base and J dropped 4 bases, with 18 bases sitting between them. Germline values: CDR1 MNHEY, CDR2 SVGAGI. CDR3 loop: CASSYFPARRGADTQYF. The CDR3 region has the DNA TGTGCCAGCAGTTACTTCCCGGCCCGGAGGGGGGCAGATACGCAGTATTTT.

Written as DNA, the CDR3 is TGTGCCAGCTCACCCGGACAGGGGGGAAACACCATATATTTT. It encodes CASSPGQGGNTIYF. The chain links TRBV18 to TRBJ1-3; TRBD1 matches 9 bases. V shed 3 bases, J shed 4 bases, and the junction held 1 base outside the gene matches. The CDR3 length is 14 residues. The germline V gene has CDR1 KGHSH and CDR2 LQKENI. The full variable domain, in which reference TRBV18 and TRBJ1-3 provide the parts outside the CDR3, is NAGVMQNPRHLVRRRGQEARLRCSPMKGHSHVYWYRQLPEEGLKFMVYLQKENIIDESGMPKERFSAEFPKEGPSILRIQQVVRGDSAAYFCASSPGQGGNTIYFGEGSWLTVV.

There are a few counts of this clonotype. The CDR3 nucleotides are TGTGCCACCAGTGATCCCGGGACAGGGGCCGGGGAGCTGTTTTTT. Translation gives CATSDPGTGAGELFF. The chain has TRBV24-1 and TRBJ2-2, with 10 bases identical to TRBD1. Trimming cost V 3 bases and J 6 bases; bases outside gene matches: 3. Germline CDR1 and CDR2: KGHDR and SFDVKD. This CDR3 is 15 amino acids long.

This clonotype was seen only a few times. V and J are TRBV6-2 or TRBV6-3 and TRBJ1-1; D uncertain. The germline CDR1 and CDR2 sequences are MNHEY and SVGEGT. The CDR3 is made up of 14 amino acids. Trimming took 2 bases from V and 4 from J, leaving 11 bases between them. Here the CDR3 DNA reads TGTGCCAGCAGTTACGTCGGGGTTGGCACTGAAGCTTTCTTT. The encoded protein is CASSYVGVGTEAFF.

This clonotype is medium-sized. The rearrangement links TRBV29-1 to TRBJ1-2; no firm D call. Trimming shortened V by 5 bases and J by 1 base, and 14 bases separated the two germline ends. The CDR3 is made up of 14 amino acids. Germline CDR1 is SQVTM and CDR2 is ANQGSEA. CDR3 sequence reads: CSVPSTVHNYGYTF. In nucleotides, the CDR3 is TGCAGCGTTCCCTCCACAGTCCATAACTATGGCTACACCTTC.

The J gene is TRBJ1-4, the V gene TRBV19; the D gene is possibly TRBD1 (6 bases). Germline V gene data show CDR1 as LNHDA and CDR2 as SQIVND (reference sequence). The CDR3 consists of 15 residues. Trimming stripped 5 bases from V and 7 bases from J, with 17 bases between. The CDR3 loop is CASSEGGYRVEKLFF. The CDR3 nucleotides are TGTGCCAGTAGTGAAGGGGGGTACAGGGTTGAAAAACTGTTTTTT.

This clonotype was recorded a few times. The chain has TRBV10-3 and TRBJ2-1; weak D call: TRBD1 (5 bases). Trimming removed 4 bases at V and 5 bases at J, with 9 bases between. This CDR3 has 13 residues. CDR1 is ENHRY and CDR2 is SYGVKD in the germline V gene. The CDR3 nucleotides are TGTGCCATCAGTGGTACAGGAAACAATGAGCAGTTCTTC. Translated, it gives CAISGTGNNEQFF.

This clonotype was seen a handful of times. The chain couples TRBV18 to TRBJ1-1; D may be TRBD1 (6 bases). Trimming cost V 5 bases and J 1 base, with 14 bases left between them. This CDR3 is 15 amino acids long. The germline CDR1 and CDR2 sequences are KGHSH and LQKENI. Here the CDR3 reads CASSSDRQGNTEAFF. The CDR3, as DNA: TGTGCCAGCTCAAGTGACAGGCAGGGGAACACTGAAGCTTTCTTT.

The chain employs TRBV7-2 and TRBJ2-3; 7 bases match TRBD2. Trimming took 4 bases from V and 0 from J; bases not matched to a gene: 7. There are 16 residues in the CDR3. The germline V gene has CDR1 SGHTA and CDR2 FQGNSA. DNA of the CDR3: TGTGCCAGCAGCTCGCAGCGGGGCCGTAGCACAGATACGCAGTATTTT. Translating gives CASSSQRGRSTDTQYF.

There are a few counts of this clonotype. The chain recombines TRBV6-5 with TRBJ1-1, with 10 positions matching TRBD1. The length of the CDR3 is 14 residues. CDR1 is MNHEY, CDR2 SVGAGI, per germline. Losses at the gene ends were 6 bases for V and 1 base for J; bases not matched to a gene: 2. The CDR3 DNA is TGTGCCAGCAGGGGACAGGGGCAGAACACTGAAGCTTTCTTT. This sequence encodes CASRGQGQNTEAFF.

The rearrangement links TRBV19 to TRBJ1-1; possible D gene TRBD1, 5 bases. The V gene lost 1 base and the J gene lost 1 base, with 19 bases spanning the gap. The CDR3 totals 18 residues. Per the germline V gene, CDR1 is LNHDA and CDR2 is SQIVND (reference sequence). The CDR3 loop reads CASSIGYSPGAPNTEAFF. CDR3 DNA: TGTGCCAGTAGTATAGGGTACAGTCCCGGGGCCCCGAACACTGAAGCTTTCTTT.

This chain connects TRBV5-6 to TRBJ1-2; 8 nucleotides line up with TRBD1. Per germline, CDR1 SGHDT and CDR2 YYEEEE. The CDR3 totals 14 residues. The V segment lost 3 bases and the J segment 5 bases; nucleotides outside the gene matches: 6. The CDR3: CASSSTGGWYGYTF. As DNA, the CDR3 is TGTGCCAGCAGCTCCACAGGGGGATGGTATGGCTACACCTTC.

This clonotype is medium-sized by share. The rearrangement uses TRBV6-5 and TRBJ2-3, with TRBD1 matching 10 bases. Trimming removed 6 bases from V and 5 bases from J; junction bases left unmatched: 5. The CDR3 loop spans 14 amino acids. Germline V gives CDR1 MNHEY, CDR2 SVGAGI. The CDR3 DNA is TGTGCCAGCAGCCAGACAGGGGGCGGAGATACGCAGTATTTT. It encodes CASSQTGGGDTQYF.

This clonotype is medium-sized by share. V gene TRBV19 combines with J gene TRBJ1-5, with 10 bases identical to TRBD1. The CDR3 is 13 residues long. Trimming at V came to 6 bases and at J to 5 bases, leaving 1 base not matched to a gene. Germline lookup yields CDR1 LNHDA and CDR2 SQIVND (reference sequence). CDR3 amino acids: CASSGTGDQPQHF. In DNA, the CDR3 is TGTGCCAGTAGCGGGACAGGGGATCAGCCCCAGCATTTT.

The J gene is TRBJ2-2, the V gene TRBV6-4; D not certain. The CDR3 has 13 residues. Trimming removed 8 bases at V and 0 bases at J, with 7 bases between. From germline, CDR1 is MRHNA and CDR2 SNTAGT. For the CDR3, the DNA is TGTGCCAGCCTGGAGACGAACACCGGGGAGCTGTTTTTT. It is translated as CASLETNTGELFF.

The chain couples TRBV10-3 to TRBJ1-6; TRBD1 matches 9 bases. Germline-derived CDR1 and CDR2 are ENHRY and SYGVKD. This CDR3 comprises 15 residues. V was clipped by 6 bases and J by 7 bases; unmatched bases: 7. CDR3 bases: TGTGCCATCAGACCCGGACAGGGGAGGAATTCACCCCTCCACTTT. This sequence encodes CAIRPGQGRNSPLHF.

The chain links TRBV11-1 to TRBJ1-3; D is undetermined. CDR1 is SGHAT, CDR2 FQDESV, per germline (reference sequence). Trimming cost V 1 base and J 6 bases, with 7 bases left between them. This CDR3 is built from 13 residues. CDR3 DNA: TGTGCCAGCAGCTTAGAGGCAGCAAACACCATATATTTT. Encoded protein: CASSLEAANTIYF.

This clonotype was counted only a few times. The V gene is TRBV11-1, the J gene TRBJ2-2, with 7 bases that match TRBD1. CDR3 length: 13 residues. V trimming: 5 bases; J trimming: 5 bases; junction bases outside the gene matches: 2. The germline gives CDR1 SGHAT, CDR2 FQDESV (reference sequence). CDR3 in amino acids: CASSQQGTGELFF. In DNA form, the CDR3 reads TGTGCCAGCAGCCAACAGGGGACCGGGGAGCTGTTTTTT. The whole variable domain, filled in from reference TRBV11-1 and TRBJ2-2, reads EAEVAQSPRYKITEKSQAVAFWCDPISGHATLYWYRQILGQGPELLVQFQDESVVDDSQLPKDRFSAERLKGVDSTLKIQPAELGDSAMYLCASSQQGTGELFFGEGSRLTVL.

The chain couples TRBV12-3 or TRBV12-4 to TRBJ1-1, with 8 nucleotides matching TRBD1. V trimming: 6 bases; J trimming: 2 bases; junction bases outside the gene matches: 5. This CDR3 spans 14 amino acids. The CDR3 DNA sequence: TGTGCCAGCAGCCCCGGACAGGGAAACACTGAAGCTTTCTTT. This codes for CASSPGQGNTEAFF.

For the CDR3, the DNA is TGTGCCAGCAGTTTTAAAGGTGGAAACACCATATATTTT. It codes for CASSFKGGNTIYF. The chain joins TRBV27 to TRBJ1-3, with unresolved D. This CDR3 has 13 residues. V lost 3 bases, J lost 3 bases, and 6 bases lay in between. Germline assignment: CDR1 MNHEY and CDR2 SMNVEV (reference sequence).

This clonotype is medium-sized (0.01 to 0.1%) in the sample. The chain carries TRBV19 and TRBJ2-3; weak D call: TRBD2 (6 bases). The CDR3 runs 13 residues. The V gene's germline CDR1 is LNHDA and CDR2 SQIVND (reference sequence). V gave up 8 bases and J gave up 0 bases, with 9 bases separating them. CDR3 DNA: TGTGCCAGTGCGGGGCGTAGCACAGATACGCAGTATTTT. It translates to CASAGRSTDTQYF.

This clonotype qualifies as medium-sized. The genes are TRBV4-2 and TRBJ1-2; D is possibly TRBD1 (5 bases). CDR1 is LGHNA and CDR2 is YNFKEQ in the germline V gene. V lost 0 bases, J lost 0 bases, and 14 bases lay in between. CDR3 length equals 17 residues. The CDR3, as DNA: TGTGCCAGCAGCCAAGAAGAGGGACCCTATTCTAACTATGGCTACACCTTC. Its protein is CASSQEEGPYSNYGYTF.